This TCR beta chain comes out of a study of tumour-infiltrating T cells in Burkitt lymphoma. Study-wide context: The Burkitt lymphoma cohort spanned all epidemiological subtypes. Repertoire clonality predicted overall and progression-free survival.

This table comes from immunoSEQ multiplex PCR, and its TCRdb copy is limited to in-frame clones, with some not included. Here the sample spans 150 to 200 clones, 95% to 98% being singletons. This clone was seen a handful of times. The antigen is not known. General study points: Many Burkitt lymphoma patients shared several public clonotypes.

The CDR3 covers 14 residues. The ends were cut back, 4 bases at V and 9 bases at J, with 17 bases in the middle. From germline, CDR1 is SGDLS and CDR2 YYNGEE. The TCR sequence derives from a human donor with Burkitt lymphoma. This chain links TRBV9 with TRBJ2-1; D is possibly TRBD2 (5 bases). Sequences were obtained from tumor tissue. The CDR3 loop is CASSTGEGLGEQFF. The CDR3, as DNA: TGTGCCAGCAGCACCGGAGAGGGATTGGGTGAGCAGTTCTTC. Combining the CDR3 with reference TRBV9 and TRBJ2-1 gives the whole variable domain DSGVTQTPKHLITATGQRVTLRCSPRSGDLSVYWYQQSLDQGLQFLIQYYNGEERAKGNILERFSAQQFPDLHSELNLSSLELGDSALYFCASSTGEGLGEQFFGPGTRLTVL.